Each of the 26 T cell receptor beta chains below was sequenced from the same sample in a study of T-cell memory formation after mild COVID-19 (dated by TCRdb to about 2021). Libraries were constructed by 5' RACE. Sequenced using an Illumina NovaSeq 6000. TCRdb reanalyzed the raw reads on its own, using fastp at Q25 for trimming and MiXCR for clone calling, and kept in-frame beta chains. Rows are combined by CDR3 protein, so each entry shows the most common genes and DNA. A total of roughly 240,000 distinct CDR3 sequences appear in this sample, under 20% of them only once. Clones ranked in the top ten supply approximately 23% of the sample. Sequencing input: PBMCs or a T cell subset sorted from them (not recorded which). These receptors were obtained from a man younger than 30 who had mild COVID-19 (a few samples of this study predate the infection). The sample titles of this study are shuffled in the database, so cell type and time point are left out; the donor was told from shared clones.

The chain joins TRBV5-1 to TRBJ1-1; 10 bases match TRBD1. The V segment lost 4 bases and the J segment 0 bases; nucleotides outside the gene matches: 6. CDR1 and CDR2 from the germline V gene are SGHRS and YFSETQ. There are 16 residues in the CDR3. The CDR3 is CASSALGQGLNTEAFF. The CDR3 DNA follows: TGCGCCAGCAGCGCCCTGGGACAGGGGTTGAACACTGAAGCTTTCTTT.

This clonotype was seen a few times. The genes are TRBV7-2 and TRBJ1-6, with 8 bases matching TRBD1. CDR1 SGHTA and CDR2 FQGNSA come from the germline V gene. This CDR3 spans 15 amino acids. J was trimmed by 3 bases and V by 6 bases; bases with no gene match: 4. The CDR3 loop is CASRGGTGYNSPLHF. CDR3 sequence (DNA): TGTGCCAGCAGGGGGGGGACAGGCTATAATTCACCCCTCCACTTT.

This chain joins TRBV15 and TRBJ2-3; D is possibly TRBD2 (5 bases). The V end lost 3 bases, the J end lost 7 bases, and 20 bases lay between the germline ends. Germline V gene data show CDR1 as LNHNV and CDR2 as YYDKDF (reference sequence). The CDR3 covers 16 residues. As DNA, the CDR3 is TGTGCCACCAGCAGGGAGGCAACCCCACCCGCATATACGCAGTATTTT. Its translation: CATSREATPPAYTQYF.

At least ten counts were recorded for this clonotype. This chain joins TRBV29-1 and TRBJ2-7; 9 positions agree with TRBD1. The CDR3 sequence is 13 residues long. Germline V gives CDR1 SQVTM, CDR2 ANQGSEA. Trimming cost V 4 bases and J 4 bases; bases outside gene matches: 5. CDR3 protein: CSVVGQGFYEQYF. As DNA, the CDR3 is TGCAGCGTTGTGGGACAGGGATTTTACGAGCAGTACTTC.

The chain joins TRBV5-5 to TRBJ2-1; TRBD1 matches 9 bases. This CDR3 has 16 residues. V was clipped by 0 bases and J by 10 bases; unmatched bases: 11. Germline-derived CDR1 and CDR2 are SGHKS and YYEKEE (reference sequence). This CDR3 reads CASSLGVVGGTGEQFF. The DNA for the CDR3 is TGTGCCAGCAGCTTGGGGGTCGTAGGCGGGACAGGGGAGCAGTTCTTC.

J is TRBJ1-1 and V is TRBV4-2; possible D gene TRBD1, 6 bases. Trimming took 0 bases from V and 4 from J, leaving 9 bases between them. The germline CDR1 and CDR2 sequences are LGHNA and YNFKEQ. CDR3 size: 14 residues. The CDR3 here is CASSQDGGRTEAFF. CDR3 bases: TGTGCCAGCAGCCAAGATGGGGGGCGCACTGAAGCTTTCTTT.

The CDR3 is CATSRVRTDPGGYTF. CDR3 nucleotide sequence: TGTGCCACCAGCAGAGTCCGTACTGATCCTGGGGGCTACACCTTC. The genes are TRBV15 and TRBJ1-2; D ambiguous. Trimming cost V 1 base and J 8 bases, with 17 bases left between them. This CDR3 region has 15 residues. CDR1 LNHNV and CDR2 YYDKDF come from the germline V gene (reference sequence).

This clonotype has more than one count but fewer than ten. This chain connects TRBV10-2 to TRBJ1-2; no definite D call. V was clipped by 10 bases and J by 2 bases, with 17 bases between them. The CDR3 consists of 14 residues. CDR1 is WSHSY, CDR2 SAAADI, per germline. The CDR3 loop is CANPEPVKNYGYTF. The CDR3 DNA is TGCGCCAACCCTGAGCCGGTCAAGAACTATGGCTACACCTTC.

The chain joins TRBV6-5 to TRBJ2-3, with TRBD2 matching 9 bases. With V trimmed by 7 bases and J by 1 base, 6 bases remained unmatched. Looked up from germline, CDR1 is MNHEY and CDR2 is SVGAGI. This CDR3 has 15 residues. The CDR3 is CASIETSGGTDTQYF. CDR3 DNA: TGTGCCAGCATCGAGACTAGCGGAGGCACAGATACGCAGTATTTT.

This clonotype occurred a few times. J is TRBJ1-6 and V is TRBV7-9, with D unclear. Trimming shortened V by 7 bases and J by 12 bases, and 10 bases separated the two germline ends. The CDR3 is made up of 11 amino acids. The V gene's germline CDR1 is SEHNR and CDR2 FQNEAQ (reference sequence). The DNA of the CDR3 is TGTGCCAGCACCCGACGTAAACCCCTCCACTTT. Encoded protein: CASTRRKPLHF.

This clonotype was counted between two and nine times. The V gene is TRBV7-3, the J gene TRBJ2-3; D may be TRBD1 or TRBD2 (5 bases each). The ends were cut back, 5 bases at V and 5 bases at J, with 17 bases in the middle. Germline CDR1 is SGHTA and CDR2 is FQGTGA. This CDR3 comprises 15 residues. CDR3 DNA sequence: TGTGCCAGCAGCAAAGCTGGGGGTCGGGGAGATACGCAGTATTTT. Amino acids: CASSKAGGRGDTQYF.

V is TRBV5-4 and J is TRBJ2-2; perhaps TRBD2 as D (6 bases). Germline V gene data show CDR1 as SGHNT and CDR2 as YYREEE (reference sequence). CDR3 length: 16 residues. V was pared by 4 bases and J by 1 base, with 14 bases between. CDR3: CASSPAGTVNTGELFF. In DNA, the CDR3 is TGTGCCAGCAGCCCTGCGGGGACGGTGAACACCGGGGAGCTGTTTTTT.

The table lists this clonotype with a few counts. This sequence joins TRBV4-3 and TRBJ1-3; the D is unclear. The CDR3 runs to 16 residues. Germline-derived CDR1 and CDR2 are LGHNA and YSLEER. The ends were cut back, 4 bases at V and 4 bases at J, with 17 bases in the middle. CDR3 in amino acids: CASSPTARVDGNTIYF. CDR3 in DNA: TGCGCCAGCAGCCCCACGGCACGGGTGGACGGAAACACCATATATTTT.

This clonotype was counted only a few times. This rearrangement joins TRBV29-1 to TRBJ2-2, with 10 positions matching TRBD1. The CDR3 is made up of 15 amino acids. V lost 2 bases, J lost 3 bases, and 3 bases stayed unmatched. Germline values: CDR1 SQVTM, CDR2 ANQGSEA. CDR3 sequence: CSVERDRGYTGELFF. The CDR3 DNA is TGCAGCGTTGAAAGGGACAGGGGTTACACCGGGGAGCTGTTTTTT.

The rearrangement uses TRBV6-5 and TRBJ2-5; D is tentatively TRBD1 or TRBD2 (5 bases each). Germline V gene data show CDR1 as MNHEY and CDR2 as SVGAGI. This CDR3 is built from 13 residues. V was trimmed by 6 bases and J by 5 bases, leaving 13 bases between them. In DNA, the CDR3 is TGTGCCAGCAGGGACCGGGGCGCGGAGACCCAGTACTTC. This translates into CASRDRGAETQYF.

The table lists this clonotype with a few counts. This rearrangement joins TRBV3-2 to TRBJ2-7; the table's D call TRBD1 went unverified against the DNA. TRBV3-2 is designated a pseudogene. The CDR3 runs to 14 residues. DNA of the CDR3: TGTGCCAGCAGCCCAGGGACAGTCTCCTACGAGCAGTACGTC. It yields the protein CASSPGTVSYEQYV.

In this sample, this clonotype turned up a few times. This chain links TRBV12-3 or TRBV12-4 with TRBJ1-1, with 7 bases that match TRBD1. J was trimmed by 4 bases and V by 6 bases; bases with no gene match: 2. The length of the CDR3 is 12 residues. The CDR3 reads CASREGATEAFF. In DNA form, the CDR3 reads TGTGCCAGCAGAGAGGGGGCCACTGAAGCTTTCTTT.

This clonotype showed up just a few times. The V gene is TRBV11-3, the J gene TRBJ2-1; TRBD1 aligns across 9 bases. The CDR3 runs 13 residues. V lost 8 bases to trimming and J lost 12 bases; unmatched junction nucleotides: 11. Germline-derived CDR1 and CDR2 are SGHNT and YENEEA. The CDR3 bases are TGTGCCAGCTCACAGGGGGCCCAGTTATCGCAGTTCTTC. Amino acid sequence: CASSQGAQLSQFF.

The rearrangement joins TRBV5-1 to TRBJ2-5, with 7 nucleotides matching TRBD1. Germline assignment: CDR1 SGHRS and CDR2 YFSETQ. V lost 0 bases and J lost 2; bases outside the gene matches: 7. The CDR3 is made up of 16 amino acids. CDR3 protein: CASSLGTGTAQETQYF. Here the CDR3 DNA reads TGCGCCAGCAGCTTGGGGACCGGGACAGCTCAAGAGACCCAGTACTTC. Full variable domain (outside the CDR3, taken from reference TRBV5-1 and TRBJ2-5): KAGVTQTPRYLIKTRGQQVTLSCSPISGHRSVSWYQQTPGQGLQFLFEYFSETQRNKGNFPGRFSGRQFSNSRSEMNVSTLELGDSALYLCASSLGTGTAQETQYFGPGTRLLVL.

Ten or more counts support this clonotype. The CDR3: CASSLSEKETQYF. CDR3 DNA sequence: TGTGCCAGCAGTTTGTCAGAGAAAGAGACCCAGTACTTC. The rearrangement joins TRBV12-3 or TRBV12-4 to TRBJ2-5; D call uncertain. This CDR3 has 13 amino acids. The V end lost 3 bases, the J end lost 3 bases, and 8 bases lay between the germline ends.

This clonotype was found a few times. The genes are TRBV6-5 and TRBJ1-2; 7 bases match TRBD1. The trim removed 6 bases at V and 4 bases at J, leaving 11 bases unmatched. Germline CDR1 reads MNHEY; CDR2 reads SVGAGI. The CDR3 length is 15 residues. CDR3 sequence: CASSRDSGGGYGYTF. CDR3 in DNA: TGTGCCAGCAGCCGGGACAGCGGGGGTGGCTATGGCTACACCTTC.

The chain couples TRBV7-3 to TRBJ2-6, with D possibly being TRBD2 (5 bases). The V end was cut by 4 bases, the J end by 1 base, with 8 bases between. Germline V gene data show CDR1 as SGHTA and CDR2 as FQGTGA. This CDR3 spans 15 amino acids. The CDR3 DNA follows: TGTGCCAGCAGCTATCCGGGGTCTGGGGCCAACGTCCTGACTTTC. Its translation is CASSYPGSGANVLTF.

This clonotype was picked up many times. This chain connects TRBV12-3 or TRBV12-4 to TRBJ2-7, with 7 bases fitting TRBD1. The CDR3 sequence is 15 residues long. V was pared by 1 base and J by 3 bases, with 6 bases of the junction left unmatched. The CDR3 bases are TGTGCCAGCAGTTTAGACACGGGACAGAACTACGAGCAGTACTTC. It is translated as CASSLDTGQNYEQYF.

This clonotype was observed a handful of times. The chain has TRBV7-2 and TRBJ2-1; 7 nucleotides match TRBD2. Germline lookup yields CDR1 SGHTA and CDR2 FQGNSA. Losses at the gene ends were 4 bases for V and 2 bases for J; bases not matched to a gene: 5. This CDR3 contains 15 residues. The CDR3 DNA sequence: TGTGCCAGCAGCTCAACGCGGGGGACCTACAATGAGCAGTTCTTC. Its protein product is CASSSTRGTYNEQFF.

The V gene is TRBV3-1, the J gene TRBJ2-1; D is unclear. Trimming took 10 bases from V and 6 from J, leaving 16 bases between them. This CDR3 comprises 13 residues. Germline CDR1 LGHDT, CDR2 YNNKEL (reference sequence). CDR3: CATLEWRSNEQFF. For the CDR3, the DNA is TGTGCCACCCTTGAGTGGCGTTCCAATGAGCAGTTCTTC.

The table lists this clonotype with a few counts. This sequence joins TRBV3-1 and TRBJ1-5; unclear D gene. In germline, CDR1 is LGHDT, CDR2 YNNKEL (reference sequence). This CDR3 is built from 14 residues. V lost 4 bases and J lost 0, with 7 bases in between. CDR3 sequence (DNA): TGTGCCAGCAGCCCTCAGTATAGCAATCAGCCCCAGCATTTT. Protein sequence: CASSPQYSNQPQHF.